This TCR beta chain came from a study of blood T cell repertoires in COVID-19. Study-level background: Sites in the United States, Italy and Spain provided acute and convalescent COVID-19 samples.

Measured with immunoSEQ multiplex PCR; TCRdb has only the in-frame clones, and not every one. The sample carries tens of thousands of clones, approximately 90% recorded once. Germline V gene lookup returns CDR1 MNHEY and CDR2 SMNVEV (reference sequence). This CDR3 is built from 13 residues. Trimming stripped 8 bases from V and 2 bases from J, with 12 bases between. The source is a human donor in a cohort sampled during active COVID-19. What was sequenced was peripheral blood. The chain carries TRBV27 and TRBJ2-5, with D perhaps TRBD2 (6 bases). Here the CDR3 DNA reads TGTGCCAGCGGGGGAGGAGGACAAGAGACCCAGTACTTC. This translates into CASGGGGQETQYF.